The present T cell receptor (beta chain) was sequenced within a study of blood T cell repertoires in COVID-19. V lost 4 bases to trimming and J lost 2 bases; unmatched junction nucleotides: 2. The CDR3 loop spans 13 amino acids. The germline V gene has CDR1 MDHEN and CDR2 SYDVKM. The table came from immunoSEQ multiplex PCR; TCRdb's copy has only in-frame clones and leaves some out. The sample records under 400,000 clones, almost 90% being singletons. The source of this sequence is a young woman who had been exposed to COVID-19. Sequenced input: PBMCs or T cells enriched from blood (not recorded which). The chain couples TRBV28 to TRBJ2-7; 7 bases are a match to TRBD2. CDR3 residues: CASSWGGTYEQYF. The CDR3 DNA is TGTGCCAGCAGTTGGGGGGGGACCTACGAGCAGTACTTC.